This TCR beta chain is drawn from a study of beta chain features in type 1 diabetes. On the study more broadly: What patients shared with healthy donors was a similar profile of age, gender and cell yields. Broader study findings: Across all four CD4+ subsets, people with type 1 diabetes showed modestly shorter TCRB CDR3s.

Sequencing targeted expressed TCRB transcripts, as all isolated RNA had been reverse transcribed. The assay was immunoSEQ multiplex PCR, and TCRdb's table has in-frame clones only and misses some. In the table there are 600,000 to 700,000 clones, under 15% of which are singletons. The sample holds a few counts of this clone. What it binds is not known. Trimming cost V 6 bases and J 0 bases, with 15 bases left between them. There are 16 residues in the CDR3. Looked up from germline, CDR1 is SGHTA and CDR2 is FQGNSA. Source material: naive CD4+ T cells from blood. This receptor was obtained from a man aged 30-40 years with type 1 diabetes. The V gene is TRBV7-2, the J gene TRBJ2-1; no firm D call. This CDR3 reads CASSDESWGSYNEQFF. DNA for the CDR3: TGTGCCAGCAGTGACGAGAGCTGGGGCTCCTACAATGAGCAGTTCTTC.